The 7 T cell receptor beta chains given below trace back to one sample, sequenced in a study of radiation and T cells in renal cell carcinoma. Produced via immunoSEQ multiplex PCR; TCRdb's table is partial and in-frame only. The table lists 100,000 to 150,000 clones, 81% of them singletons. Time point given: blood 2 weeks post-SBRT. The treatment: 15 Gy SBRT to primary tumor, nephrectomy 4 weeks later. Here the sequenced sample was blood, taken from a patient whose treatment included radiotherapy and nephrectomy. These receptors all stem from a man aged 50-59 years with renal cell carcinoma.

The gene calls are TRBV18 and TRBJ2-7, with D possibly being TRBD2 (6 bases). Between the trimmed V and J ends, which lost 0 bases and 3 bases, there was a span of 12 bases. The germline V gene encodes CDR1 KGHSH and CDR2 LQKENI. CDR3 size: 15 residues. CDR3 sequence reads: CASSPPGGEIYEQYF. The CDR3 DNA reads as TGTGCCAGCTCACCACCGGGGGGAGAGATCTACGAGCAGTACTTC.

The chain couples TRBV9 to TRBJ2-5, with a tentative D call TRBD2 (6 bases). CDR1 SGDLS and CDR2 YYNGEE come from the germline V gene. Trimming pared 5 bases from V and 2 bases from J, leaving 16 bases between. The CDR3 sequence is 15 residues long. The CDR3 here is CASSLTVREQETQYF. For the CDR3, the DNA is TGTGCCAGCAGTCTGACAGTACGGGAGCAAGAGACCCAGTACTTC.

The gene calls are TRBV19 and TRBJ2-7, with D possibly being TRBD1 or TRBD2 (5 bases each). V shed 5 bases and J shed 1 base, with 18 bases lying between them. This CDR3 spans 16 amino acids. CDR1 and CDR2 from the germline V gene are LNHDA and SQIVND (reference sequence). CDR3 protein: CASSQAVTRESYEQYF. DNA of the CDR3: TGTGCCAGTAGTCAAGCAGTTACCAGGGAGTCCTACGAGCAGTACTTC.

The chain links TRBV18 to TRBJ2-7; D is possibly TRBD1 (5 bases). The V end lost 3 bases, the J end lost 5 bases, and 11 bases lay between the germline ends. CDR3 length equals 13 residues. CDR1 is KGHSH and CDR2 is LQKENI in the germline V gene. The CDR3 spells CASSPQQADEQYF. For the CDR3, the DNA is TGTGCCAGCTCACCTCAACAGGCGGACGAGCAGTACTTC.

Details on this clone: One end of the junction does not line up with germline, which may come from a read error. The V and J genes are TRBV4-3 and TRBJ2-5; 11 bases agree with TRBD2. Germline V gene lookup returns CDR1 LGHNA and CDR2 YSLEER. This CDR3 region has 16 residues. CDR3 sequence (DNA): TGCTCCAGCAGCCTGGGGACTAGCGGTGGGGCAGAGACCCAGTACTTC. Its translation: CSSSLGTSGGAETQYF.

The chain is built from TRBV2 and TRBJ2-2; D call uncertain. V gave up 2 bases and J gave up 3 bases, with 16 bases separating them. CDR1 and CDR2 from the germline V gene are SNHLY and FYNNEI. The CDR3 runs to 17 residues. CDR3 protein: CASSEMGLYQDTGELFF. The DNA of the CDR3 is TGTGCCAGCAGTGAAATGGGTTTATACCAGGACACCGGGGAGCTGTTTTTT.

This rearrangement joins TRBV27 to TRBJ2-3; TRBD2 agrees at 7 bases. With V trimmed by 4 bases and J by 7 bases, 2 bases remained unmatched. CDR1 MNHEY and CDR2 SMNVEV come from the germline V gene (reference sequence). This CDR3 is built from 12 residues. The CDR3 nucleotides read TGTGCCAGCAGTTCGGGGGGATATACGCAGTATTTT. Protein: CASSSGGYTQYF.